This TCR beta chain was sequenced for a study of control samples from healthy donors and cancer patients. A single count supports this clone. Germline CDR1 is LGHDT and CDR2 is YNNKEL (reference sequence). The length of the CDR3 is 16 residues. V lost 5 bases and J lost 1, with 15 bases in between. Assay used: immunoSEQ multiplex PCR; TCRdb lists only in-frame clones, some missing. Here the sample spans 70,000 to 100,000 clones, 91% being singletons. The specimen sequenced was blood. The sequence came from a man aged 50-60 years in good health. V and J are TRBV3-1 (or the pseudogene TRBV3-2) and TRBJ1-5; no clear D. The chain's CDR3 is CASSGLEGTSNQPQHF. The CDR3 region has the DNA TGTGCCAGCAGCGGGCTCGAGGGAACGAGCAATCAGCCCCAGCATTTT.